This record concerns one T cell receptor (beta chain) sequence. The sample belongs to a study of T cell responses to AZD1222 COVID-19 vaccine. Overall study: Pooling of second doses given at about 4 or about 12 weeks was done.

From germline, CDR1 is SGHRS and CDR2 YFSETQ. V lost 5 bases, J lost 0 bases, and 3 bases stayed unmatched. The CDR3 contains 14 residues. Data came from immunoSEQ multiplex PCR; TCRdb stores just in-frame clones and leaves some out. The profile shows about 99,000 clones, over 75% of them singletons. Sequencing was performed on peripheral blood, taken on day 0 of AZD1222 vaccination. This clonotype was sampled from an adult in good health. The V gene is TRBV5-1, the J gene TRBJ2-3; TRBD2 agrees at 7 bases. The CDR3 spells CASRSGASTDTQYF. The DNA for the CDR3 is TGCGCCAGCAGGAGCGGGGCCAGCACAGATACGCAGTATTTT.